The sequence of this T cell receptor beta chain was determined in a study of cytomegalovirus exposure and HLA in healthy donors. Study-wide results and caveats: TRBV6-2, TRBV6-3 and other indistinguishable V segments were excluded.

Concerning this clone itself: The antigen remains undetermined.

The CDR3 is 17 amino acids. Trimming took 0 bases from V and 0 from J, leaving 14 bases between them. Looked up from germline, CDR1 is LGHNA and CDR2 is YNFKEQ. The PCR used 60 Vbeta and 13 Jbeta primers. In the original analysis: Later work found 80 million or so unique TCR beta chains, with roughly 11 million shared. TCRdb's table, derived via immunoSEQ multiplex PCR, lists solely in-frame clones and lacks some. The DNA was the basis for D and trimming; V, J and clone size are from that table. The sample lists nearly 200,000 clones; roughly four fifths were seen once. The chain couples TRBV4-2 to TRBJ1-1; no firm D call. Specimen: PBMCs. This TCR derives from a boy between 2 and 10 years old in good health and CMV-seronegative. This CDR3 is CASSQDQALSMNTEAFF. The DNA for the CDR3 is TGTGCCAGCAGCCAAGACCAGGCCTTATCCATGAACACTGAAGCTTTCTTT.